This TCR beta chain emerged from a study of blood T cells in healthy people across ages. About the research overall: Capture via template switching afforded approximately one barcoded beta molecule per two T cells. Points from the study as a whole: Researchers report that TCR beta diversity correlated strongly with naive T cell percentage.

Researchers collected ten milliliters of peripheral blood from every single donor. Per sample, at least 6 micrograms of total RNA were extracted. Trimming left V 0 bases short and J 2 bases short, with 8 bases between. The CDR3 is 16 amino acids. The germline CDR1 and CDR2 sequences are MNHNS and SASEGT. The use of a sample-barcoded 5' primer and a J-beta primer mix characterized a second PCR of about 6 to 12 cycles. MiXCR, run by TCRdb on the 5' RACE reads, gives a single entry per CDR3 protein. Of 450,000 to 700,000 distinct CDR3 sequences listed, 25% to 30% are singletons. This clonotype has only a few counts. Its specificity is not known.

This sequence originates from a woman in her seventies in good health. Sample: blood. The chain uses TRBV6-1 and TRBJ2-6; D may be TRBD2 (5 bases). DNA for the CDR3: TGTGCCAGCAGTGAAGCTGGTAGCGCTGGGGCCAACGTCCTGACTTTC. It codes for CASSEAGSAGANVLTF.